A selection of T cell receptor beta chains follows, all from one sample in a study of blood T cell repertoires in COVID-19. The repertoire was sequenced with immunoSEQ multiplex PCR; TCRdb's copy has only in-frame clones and lacks some. The sample holds some 190,000 clones, 80% to 90% seen once. Sequencing input: peripheral blood. The source of these receptors is a young man with acute or convalescent COVID-19. Both conserved end residues are part of each CDR3. The D gene is left open where the match is weak.

d_call	v_call	j_call	cdr3_aa	cdr3_nt
NA	TRBV5-1	TRBJ1-2	CASSIQGDNYGYTF	TGCGCCAGCAGCATACAGGGAGACAACTATGGCTACACCTTC
TRBD1	TRBV5-8	TRBJ1-5	CASSYQRDSWHF	TGTGCCAGCAGCTACCAACGGGACAGTTGGCATTTT
NA	TRBV5-1	TRBJ2-7	CASSPMGGGYYEQYF	TGCGCCAGCAGCCCTATGGGGGGAGGATACTACGAGCAGTACTTC
NA	TRBV5-4	TRBJ2-1	CASSLGRGEGEQFF	TGTGCCAGCAGCTTGGGTAGAGGTGAGGGTGAGCAGTTCTTC
TRBD2	TRBV6-5	TRBJ2-3	CASTPGLAGADTQYF	TGTGCCAGCACCCCGGGACTAGCGGGAGCAGATACGCAGTATTTT
TRBD2	TRBV12-5	TRBJ2-2	CASGLGSTLAGVTGELFF	TGTGCTAGTGGTTTGGGAAGTACACTAGCGGGGGTCACCGGGGAGCTGTTTTTT
TRBD1	TRBV6-5	TRBJ1-1	CASSYSYGDSTEAFF	TGTGCCAGCAGTTACTCTTACGGGGACAGCACTGAAGCTTTCTTT
NA	TRBV18	TRBJ2-7	CASSGPRSIYEQYF	TGTGCCAGCTCAGGGCCCAGATCTATCTACGAGCAGTACTTC
TRBD2	TRBV19	TRBJ2-7	CASSTLAGIDEQYF	TGTGCCAGTAGTACTCTAGCGGGAATCGACGAGCAGTACTTC
NA	TRBV29-1	TRBJ2-7	CSVARQGYEQYF	TGCAGCGTTGCGAGGCAGGGTTACGAGCAGTACTTC
NA	TRBV10-3	TRBJ1-1	CAISESGESRTEAFF	TGTGCCATCAGTGAGTCGGGTGAGTCGCGGACTGAAGCTTTCTTT
NA	TRBV19	TRBJ2-1	CASSIDGGVEQFF	TGTGCCAGTAGTATTGACGGAGGGGTTGAGCAGTTCTTC